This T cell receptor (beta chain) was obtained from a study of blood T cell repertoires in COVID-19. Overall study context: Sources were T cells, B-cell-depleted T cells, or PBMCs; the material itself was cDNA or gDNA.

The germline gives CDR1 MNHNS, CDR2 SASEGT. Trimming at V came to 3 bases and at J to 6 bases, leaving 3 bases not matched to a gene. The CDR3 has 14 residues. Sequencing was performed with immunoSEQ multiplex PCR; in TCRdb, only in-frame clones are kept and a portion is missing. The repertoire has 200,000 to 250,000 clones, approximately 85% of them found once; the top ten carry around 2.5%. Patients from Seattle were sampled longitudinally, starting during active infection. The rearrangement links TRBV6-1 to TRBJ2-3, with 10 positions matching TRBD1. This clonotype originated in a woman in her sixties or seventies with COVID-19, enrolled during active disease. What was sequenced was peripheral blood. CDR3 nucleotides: TGTGCCAGCAGTGAGGACAGGGGGTGGGATACGCAGTATTTT. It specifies CASSEDRGWDTQYF.